The clone carrying this T cell receptor (beta chain) was seen once. What it binds is unknown. This may be a read error, as it is one base from a much larger clone. It is likely a read error, because the conserved phenylalanine at the end of the CDR3 is missing. There are 11 residues in the CDR3. Trimming cost V 2 bases and J 10 bases, with 8 bases left between them. Per germline, CDR1 SGHVS and CDR2 FNYEAQ. The sample originates from a study of T cells in Graves' hyperthyroidism and ophthalmopathy. Disease duration under 2 months; hyperthyroidism patients were aged 18 to 65. Any patient presenting with uncontrolled infection, other autoimmune disease, pregnancy or lactation was left out. Broader study findings: A model using 13 V-J features told ophthalmopathy apart from stable hyperthyroidism.

Amplification of TCR beta CDR3 regions used RNA as the template. HTBI primers drove first-round RT-PCR of the TCR CDR3. TCRdb reprocessed the multiplex PCR reads with MiXCR, giving one entry per CDR3 protein. The profile shows some 510,000 distinct CDR3 sequences, around 46% of them singletons. The V gene is TRBV7-6, the J gene TRBJ1-1; TRBD1 might be the D (5 bases). The sequencing sample was made of peripheral blood or thyroid tissue (not recorded which). This TCR derives from a woman under 30 with Graves' hyperthyroidism. CDR3 DNA sequence: TGTGCCAGCAGCTTATACGGGACAGCTTTCCTT. It codes for CASSLYGTAFL.